Below are 5 T cell receptor beta chains sequenced from a single sample in a study of T cell responses to AZD1222 COVID-19 vaccine. The assay was immunoSEQ multiplex PCR, and TCRdb's table has in-frame clones only and misses some. The profile shows tens of thousands of clones, around four fifths of them singletons. The source was peripheral blood, collected on day 0 of AZD1222 vaccination. These receptors all stem from an adult in good health.

V is TRBV6-4 and J is TRBJ1-2; tentative D call: TRBD1 (5 bases). V lost 5 bases, J lost 4 bases, and 17 bases lay in between. Germline V lookup: CDR1 MRHNA, CDR2 SNTAGT. There are 15 residues in the CDR3. The CDR3 reads CASSPSGGTSYGYTF. In DNA form, the CDR3 reads TGTGCCAGCAGTCCCTCGGGAGGGACCAGCTATGGCTACACCTTC.

The genes are TRBV21-1 and TRBJ1-2. TRBV21-1 is a recognized pseudogene. CDR3 length equals 14 residues. CDR3 nucleotide sequence: TGTGCCAGGGAACCTAAGGGCGGTTTCCTTTGCTACACCTTC. Its translation is CAREPKGGFLCYTF.

The gene calls are TRBV6-6 and TRBJ2-5; 7 bases are shared with TRBD2. With V trimmed by 0 bases and J by 4 bases, 8 bases remained unmatched. The CDR3 sequence is 16 residues long. Germline loops: CDR1 MNHNY, CDR2 SVGAGI (reference sequence). The CDR3 nucleotides read TGTGCCAGCAGTTACTCGAGTTCGGGGGGACGAGAGACCCAGTACTTC. Translated: CASSYSSSGGRETQYF.

There are a few counts of this clone. The V gene is TRBV4-2, the J gene TRBJ2-2, with 11 bases fitting TRBD2. There are 18 residues in the CDR3. The J segment lost 0 bases and the V segment lost 0 bases, leaving 3 bases of the junction unmatched. Germline CDR1 LGHNA, CDR2 YNFKEQ. CDR3 sequence reads: CASSQDPSGGTNTGELFF. The DNA for the CDR3 is TGTGCCAGCAGCCAAGACCCTAGCGGGGGGACGAACACCGGGGAGCTGTTTTTT.

The chain employs TRBV10-3 and TRBJ1-1; D is unresolved. This CDR3 has 14 amino acids. Between the trimmed V and J ends, which lost 10 bases and 1 base, there was a span of 16 bases. Per the germline V gene, CDR1 is ENHRY and CDR2 is SYGVKD. CDR3 amino acids: CANSPEPGNTEAFF. In DNA, the CDR3 is TGTGCCAACAGCCCGGAACCAGGGAACACTGAAGCTTTCTTT.